This T cell receptor beta chain appears in the sequencing data of a study of beta chain features in type 1 diabetes. Study-wide results and caveats: Across all four CD4+ subsets, people with type 1 diabetes showed modestly shorter TCRB CDR3s. Here, the possible influence of HLA type (on TCRB rearrangement) remained unresolved.

This clone was picked up a small number of times. Its antigen is currently unknown. The V gene's germline CDR1 is MDHEN and CDR2 SYDVKM. The CDR3 has 12 amino acids. V lost 8 bases and J lost 8, with 13 bases in between. Expressed TCRB transcripts got sequenced, as all isolated RNA was reverse transcribed. Repertoires were generated with immunoSEQ multiplex PCR, while TCRdb's copy carries only in-frame clones and drops some. The sample consists of under 350,000 clones, approximately 24% of them appearing once. This chain connects TRBV28 to TRBJ2-4; D is undetermined. Source material: naive CD4+ T cells from blood. This sequence was found in a young woman with type 1 diabetes. CDR3 region: CASCEGADIQYF. The CDR3 coding sequence is TGTGCCAGCTGTGAAGGAGCCGACATTCAGTACTTC.